These T cell receptor beta chains were read from a single sample in a study of T cells in Graves' hyperthyroidism and ophthalmopathy. TCRdb independently ran MiXCR on the multiplex PCR reads; one entry per CDR3 protein. The sample lists roughly 500,000 distinct CDR3 sequences, approximately 48% occurring once. Sample: peripheral blood or thyroid tissue (not recorded which). These receptors all come from an adult woman with Graves' disease, either hyperthyroidism or ophthalmopathy (not recorded which). The CDR3 runs from the conserved cysteine through the conserved F or W. Not every row has a clone size; where given, it reads once, few, many or a size class.

v_call	clone_size	cdr3_aa
TRBV6-5	few	CASSYSMQISGTANEKLFF
TRBV25-1	many	CASSEARGYNSPLHF
TRBV7-9	NA	CASSLRTGAKETQYF
TRBV12-3/TRBV12-4	once	CASSEMGTAYGYTF
TRBV20-1	NA	CSASPPGGQVNTEAFF
TRBV20-1	NA	CSASGVSTDTQYF
TRBV28	NA	CASSPPGQNQPQHF
TRBV12-3/TRBV12-4	many	CASRQQQNTEAFF
TRBV10-3	NA	CAISAQGGNEQFF
TRBV6-5	many	CASSSPGQGVETQYF
TRBV7-2	few	CASSLATANTGELFF
TRBV2	NA	CASSDSRTAQETQYF
TRBV30	NA	CAWKGFQETQYF
TRBV7-7	NA	CASSPPPTSGANTGELFF
TRBV2	many	CASSERGQETQYF
TRBV12-3/TRBV12-4	NA	CASSYQGMGGYTF
TRBV29-1	NA	CSVERDEKLFF
TRBV5-1	many	CASSSPRAAGELFF
TRBV7-2	few	CASSLGVGEEETQYF
TRBV15	NA	CATSRETGGNSPLHF
TRBV7-8	NA	CASSSKQANSPLHF
TRBV5-4	many	CASSSQQGEKLFF
TRBV7-9	once	CASSLGGTGVSPLHF
TRBV2	NA	CASRWTADSGNTIYF
TRBV5-1	many	CASSPAPGQGAEKLFF
TRBV2	NA	CASSESQRVGETQYF
TRBV11-2	NA	CASSTRKGENYGYTF
TRBV7-3	NA	CASSLMQGPYEQYF
TRBV7-8	NA	CASSLVGEGPETQYF
TRBV3-1	few	CASSQEPAGSYGYTF
TRBV6-5	few	CASSKFFGGVNTEAFF
TRBV7-3	NA	CASSLARGRPTSYGYTF
TRBV29-1	many	CSGARGTYEQYF
TRBV7-8	NA	CASRERGTGELFF
TRBV10-2	many	CASSEGRLTYEQYF
TRBV2	NA	CAWPRDIGELFF
TRBV7-9	NA	CASSRGLAAYNEQFF
TRBV20-1	many	CSARVLGGLTYEQYF
TRBV19	NA	CASREAGGPGTQYF
TRBV27	NA	CASRRTGEINSPLHF
TRBV7-2	NA	CASSRGGSGTQYF